These 21 T cell receptor beta chains were sequenced from one sample in a study of T cell changes during pregnancy in multiple sclerosis. The method was immunoSEQ multiplex PCR; TCRdb's version includes in-frame clones alone and lacks a portion of them. The sample includes just over 65,000 clones, roughly nine tenths of them seen just once. This specimen consisted of peripheral blood, obtained in the second trimester of pregnancy. These receptor sequences come from a female donor with multiple sclerosis, enrolled in a pregnancy study.

V is TRBV7-3 and J is TRBJ2-3; D gene unclear. CDR1 is SGHTA and CDR2 is FQGTGA in the germline V gene. The CDR3 contains 15 residues. V lost 2 bases, J lost 0 bases, and 9 bases lay in between. Here the CDR3 reads CASSLSVRSTDTQYF. The CDR3 region has the DNA TGTGCCAGCAGCTTATCCGTCAGGAGCACAGATACGCAGTATTTT.

The chain combines TRBV20-1 with TRBJ2-5; 10 bases fit TRBD2. The germline CDR1 and CDR2 sequences are DFQATT and SNEGSKA (reference sequence). This CDR3 is built from 11 residues. The CDR3 spells CSRLAGETQYF. In nucleotides, the CDR3 is TGCAGCCGACTAGCGGGAGAGACCCAGTACTTC.

This clone was observed a single time. CDR3 DNA: TGTGCCAGTAGCGACTTTAACTATGGCTACACCTTC. This sequence encodes CASSDFNYGYTF. The chain employs TRBV19 and TRBJ1-2; D is uncertain. Trimming took 6 bases from V and 1 from J, leaving 6 bases between them. Germline CDR1 is LNHDA and CDR2 is SQIVND (reference sequence). The CDR3 is made up of 12 amino acids.

The V and J genes are TRBV7-2 and TRBJ1-2; TRBD1 aligns across 10 bases. The CDR3 extends over 16 amino acids. The trim removed 2 bases at V and 8 bases at J, leaving 11 bases unmatched. Germline CDR1 reads SGHTA; CDR2 reads FQGNSA. CDR3 sequence reads: CASSLMPGQGSWGYTF. The DNA of the CDR3 is TGTGCCAGCAGCTTAATGCCGGGACAGGGGTCGTGGGGCTACACCTTC.

This chain connects TRBV5-1 to TRBJ2-3; 16 positions match TRBD2. V dropped 4 bases and J dropped 4; count of bases not matched to a gene: 3. CDR3 size: 16 residues. Germline lookup yields CDR1 SGHRS and CDR2 YFSETQ. The CDR3 spells CASSPGTSGGADTQYF. CDR3 DNA: TGCGCCAGCAGCCCTGGGACTAGCGGGGGGGCAGATACGCAGTATTTT.

The V call is TRBV7-2, the J call TRBJ2-5; D is uncertain. Germline V gene lookup returns CDR1 SGHTA and CDR2 FQGNSA. CDR3 length: 11 residues. Trimming shortened V by 5 bases and J by 9 bases, and 10 bases separated the two germline ends. The CDR3: CASSAPGSQYF. CDR3 bases: TGTGCCAGCAGCGCCCCAGGATCCCAGTACTTC.

The V call is TRBV6-6, the J call TRBJ2-3; perhaps TRBD1 as D (5 bases). The V end was cut by 5 bases, the J end by 2 bases, with 14 bases between. Germline-derived CDR1 and CDR2 are MNHNY and SVGAGI (reference sequence). The CDR3 is made up of 15 amino acids. The CDR3 DNA reads TGTGCCAGCAGTCCCACAGGAGACCACACAGATACGCAGTATTTT. Amino acids: CASSPTGDHTDTQYF.

CDR3 DNA sequence: TGTGCCAGCAGTTCGAGCGGTGGCGGGGCCAACGTCCTGACTTTC. It codes for CASSSSGGGANVLTF. The chain couples TRBV7-9 to TRBJ2-6; tentative D call: TRBD2 (5 bases). The V gene's germline CDR1 is SEHNR and CDR2 FQNEAQ (reference sequence). CDR3 size: 15 residues. Deletions cut 6 bases from V and 4 bases from J, with 13 bases between. Variable domain in full (rest from reference TRBV7-9 and TRBJ2-6): DTGVSQNPRHKITKRGQNVTFRCDPISEHNRLYWYRQTLGQGPEFLTYFQNEAQLEKSRLLSDRFSAERPKGSFSTLEIQRTEQGDSAMYLCASSSSGGGANVLTFGAGSRLTVL.

V gene TRBV25-1 combines with J gene TRBJ1-5, with D tentatively TRBD1 (5 bases). The CDR3 consists of 16 residues. Germline-derived CDR1 and CDR2 are MGHDK and SYGVNS. Trimming stripped 6 bases from V and 2 bases from J, with 17 bases between. The CDR3 loop is CASSGGFGAGNQPQHF. The CDR3 coding sequence is TGTGCCAGCAGCGGTGGCTTTGGGGCTGGCAATCAGCCCCAGCATTTT.

The chain uses TRBV9 and TRBJ1-1; D remains unclear. The CDR3 is 15 amino acids. V was shortened by 0 bases and J by 3 bases, with 12 bases between the two germline ends. Looked up from germline, CDR1 is SGDLS and CDR2 is YYNGEE. CDR3 in amino acids: CASSVDQVWDTEAFF. The CDR3, as DNA: TGTGCCAGCAGCGTAGATCAGGTGTGGGACACTGAAGCTTTCTTT.

This chain uses TRBV19 with TRBJ1-6; TRBD1 agrees at 8 bases. The CDR3 is made up of 15 amino acids. V lost 4 bases to trimming and J lost 3 bases; unmatched junction nucleotides: 2. From germline, CDR1 is LNHDA and CDR2 SQIVND (reference sequence). CDR3: CASSTGGSYNSPLHF. The CDR3 DNA sequence: TGTGCCAGTAGTACAGGGGGCAGCTATAATTCACCCCTCCACTTT.

The chain links TRBV10-3 to TRBJ2-1; possibly TRBD2 for D (6 bases). Germline values: CDR1 ENHRY, CDR2 SYGVKD. The CDR3 length is 14 residues. The V gene lost 4 bases and the J gene lost 5 bases, with 12 bases spanning the gap. The CDR3, as DNA: TGTGCCATCAGTGTGAGGACTACAAACAATGAGCAGTTCTTC. Its protein is CAISVRTTNNEQFF.

The rearrangement uses TRBV7-2 and TRBJ1-2; TRBD1 matches 10 bases. Trimming took 4 bases from V and 2 from J; bases not matched to a gene: 4. The CDR3 spans 15 residues. Germline V CDR1 and CDR2: SGHTA, FQGNSA. The CDR3 reads CASSSRTGGNYGYTF. CDR3 in DNA: TGTGCCAGCAGCTCCCGGACAGGGGGAAACTATGGCTACACCTTC.

V is TRBV7-2 and J is TRBJ2-7, with 12 bases that match TRBD2. This CDR3 spans 18 amino acids. Trimming took 5 bases from V and 4 from J; bases not matched to a gene: 15. In germline, CDR1 is SGHTA, CDR2 FQGNSA. CDR3 region: CASSQGASGGDFLYEQYF. As DNA, the CDR3 is TGTGCCAGCAGCCAAGGGGCTAGCGGGGGGGATTTCCTTTACGAGCAGTACTTC.

J is TRBJ2-5 and V is TRBV7-3; 11 bases match TRBD2. V lost 1 base and J lost 4; bases outside the gene matches: 11. Germline CDR1 reads SGHTA; CDR2 reads FQGTGA. This CDR3 is built from 18 residues. The CDR3 DNA is TGTGCCAGCAGCTTAAAGGGGACTAGCGGAGCAAGGCTAGAGACCCAGTACTTC. Protein product: CASSLKGTSGARLETQYF.

This chain connects TRBV15 to TRBJ1-2, with a weak D call TRBD1 (5 bases). V lost 1 base and J 9 bases, leaving 18 bases between the germline ends. Germline CDR1 and CDR2: LNHNV and YYDKDF (reference sequence). The CDR3 has 15 amino acids. The CDR3 loop reads CATSRVNVGGSSYTF. DNA of the CDR3: TGTGCCACCAGCAGAGTCAATGTCGGGGGTTCGAGCTACACCTTC.

V and J are TRBV6-1 and TRBJ1-3; D is possibly TRBD1 (5 bases). Germline V gene data show CDR1 as MNHNS and CDR2 as SASEGT. V was clipped by 10 bases and J by 0 bases, with 13 bases between them. The CDR3 consists of 14 residues. CDR3 amino acids: CAINGGGSGNTIYF. CDR3 sequence (DNA): TGTGCCATCAACGGGGGGGGCTCTGGAAACACCATATATTTT.

The chain is built from TRBV30 and TRBJ1-4; no reliable D call. CDR3 length: 14 residues. Germline V gene sequence: CDR1 GTSNPN, CDR2 SVGIG (reference sequence). The CDR3 region is CVFGNRAAGEKLFF. The CDR3 DNA reads as TGTGTTTTCGGTAATCGTGCGGCGGGGGAAAAACTGTTTTTT. The entire variable domain, with the rest obtained from reference TRBV30 and TRBJ1-4, is as follows: SQTIHQWPATLVQPVGSPLSLECTVEGTSNPNLYWYRQAAGRGLQLLFYSVGIGQISSEVPQNLSASRPQDRQFILSSKKLLLSDSGFYLCVFGNRAAGEKLFFGSGTQLSVL.

This clone was detected only a few times. This chain joins TRBV7-6 and TRBJ1-5, with D tentatively TRBD1 (6 bases). This CDR3 is built from 13 residues. Trimming removed 7 bases from V and 5 bases from J, with 12 bases in between. Looked up from germline, CDR1 is SGHVS and CDR2 is FNYEAQ. DNA of the CDR3: TGTGCCAGCACACAGGGAAGAGATCAGCCCCAGCATTTT. Translating gives CASTQGRDQPQHF.

The gene calls are TRBV7-8 and TRBJ1-1; D uncertain. Germline V lookup: CDR1 SGHVS, CDR2 FQNEAQ. The germline V and J ends were trimmed by 5 bases and 0 bases, with 13 bases remaining between them. This CDR3 has 15 residues. CDR3 sequence: CASSLRAGLNTEAFF. The CDR3, as DNA: TGTGCCAGCAGCCTAAGAGCCGGGTTGAACACTGAAGCTTTCTTT.

This sequence joins TRBV11-2 and TRBJ1-1; D call uncertain. The CDR3 has 14 amino acids. Germline V CDR1 and CDR2: SGHAT, FQNNGV. V lost 3 bases and J lost 4, with 12 bases in between. CDR3 loop: CASSFGSSATEAFF. The CDR3 DNA sequence: TGTGCCAGCAGCTTCGGGAGTTCGGCCACTGAAGCTTTCTTT.